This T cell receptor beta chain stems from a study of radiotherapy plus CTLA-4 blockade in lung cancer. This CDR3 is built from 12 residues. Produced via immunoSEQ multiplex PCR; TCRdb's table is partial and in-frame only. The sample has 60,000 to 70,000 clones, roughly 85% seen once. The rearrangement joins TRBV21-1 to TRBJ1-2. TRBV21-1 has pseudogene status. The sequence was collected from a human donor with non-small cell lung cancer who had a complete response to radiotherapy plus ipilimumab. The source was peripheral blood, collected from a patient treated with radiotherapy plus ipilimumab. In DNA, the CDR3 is TGTGCCAGCAGCCTCCTTTCCCGGGGCTACACCTTC. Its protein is CASSLLSRGYTF.